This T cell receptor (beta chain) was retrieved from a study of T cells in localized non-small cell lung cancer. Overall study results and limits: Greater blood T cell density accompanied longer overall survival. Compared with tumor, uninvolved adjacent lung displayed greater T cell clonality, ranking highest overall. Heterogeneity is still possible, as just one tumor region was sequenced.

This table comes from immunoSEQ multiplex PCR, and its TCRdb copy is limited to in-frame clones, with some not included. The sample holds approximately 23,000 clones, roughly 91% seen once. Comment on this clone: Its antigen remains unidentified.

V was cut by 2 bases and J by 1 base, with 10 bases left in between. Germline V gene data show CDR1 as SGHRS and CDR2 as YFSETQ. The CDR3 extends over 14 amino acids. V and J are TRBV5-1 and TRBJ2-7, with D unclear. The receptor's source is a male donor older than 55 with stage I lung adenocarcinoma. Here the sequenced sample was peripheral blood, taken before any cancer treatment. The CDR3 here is CASSFTLLSYEQYF. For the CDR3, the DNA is TGCGCCAGCAGCTTTACACTCTTGTCCTACGAGCAGTACTTC.